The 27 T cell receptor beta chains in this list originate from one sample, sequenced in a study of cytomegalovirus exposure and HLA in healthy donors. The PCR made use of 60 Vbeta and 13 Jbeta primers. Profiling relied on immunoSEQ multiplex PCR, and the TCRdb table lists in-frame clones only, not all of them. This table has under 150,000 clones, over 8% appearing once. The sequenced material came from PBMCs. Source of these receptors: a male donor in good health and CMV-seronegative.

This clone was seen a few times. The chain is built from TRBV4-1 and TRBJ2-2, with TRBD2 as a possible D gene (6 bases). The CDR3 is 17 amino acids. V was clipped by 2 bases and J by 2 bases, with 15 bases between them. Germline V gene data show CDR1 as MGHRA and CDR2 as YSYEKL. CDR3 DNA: TGCGCCAGCAGCCAATGGCCGGGACTCAAAAACACCGGGGAGCTGTTTTTT. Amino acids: CASSQWPGLKNTGELFF.

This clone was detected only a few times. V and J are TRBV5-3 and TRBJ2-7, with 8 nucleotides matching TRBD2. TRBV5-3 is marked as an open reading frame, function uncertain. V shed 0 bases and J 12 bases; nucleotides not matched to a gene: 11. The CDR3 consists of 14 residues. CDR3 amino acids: CARSLGGLVGIPYF. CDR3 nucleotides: TGTGCCAGAAGCTTGGGGGGACTAGTTGGGATCCCGTACTTC.

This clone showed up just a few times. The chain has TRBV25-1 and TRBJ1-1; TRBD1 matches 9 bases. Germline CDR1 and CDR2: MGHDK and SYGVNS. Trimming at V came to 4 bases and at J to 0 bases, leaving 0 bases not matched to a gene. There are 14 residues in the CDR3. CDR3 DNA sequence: TGTGCCAGCAGTGGACAGGGGGTGAACACTGAAGCTTTCTTT. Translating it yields CASSGQGVNTEAFF.

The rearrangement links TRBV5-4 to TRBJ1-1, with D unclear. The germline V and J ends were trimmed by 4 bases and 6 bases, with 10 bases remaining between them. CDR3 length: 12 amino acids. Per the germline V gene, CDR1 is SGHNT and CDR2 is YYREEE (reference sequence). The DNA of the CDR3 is TGTGCCAGCAGCGAGGTCGCGGCTGAAGCTTTCTTT. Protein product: CASSEVAAEAFF.

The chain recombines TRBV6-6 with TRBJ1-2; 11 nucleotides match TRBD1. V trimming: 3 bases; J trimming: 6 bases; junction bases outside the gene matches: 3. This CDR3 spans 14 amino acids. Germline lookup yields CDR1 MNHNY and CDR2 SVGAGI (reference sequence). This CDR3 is CASSYRGQGDGYTF. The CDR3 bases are TGTGCCAGCAGTTATAGGGGACAGGGGGATGGCTACACCTTC.

The CDR3 nucleotides are TGCGCCAGCAGCCAAGGACTAGCGGGAAGGGAGACCCAGTACTTC. It codes for CASSQGLAGRETQYF. The chain is built from TRBV4-3 and TRBJ2-5; TRBD2 aligns across 11 bases. Germline trimming cut 1 base from V and 5 bases from J; bases unmatched to any gene: 3. Germline CDR1 LGHNA, CDR2 YSLEER. The CDR3 loop spans 15 amino acids.

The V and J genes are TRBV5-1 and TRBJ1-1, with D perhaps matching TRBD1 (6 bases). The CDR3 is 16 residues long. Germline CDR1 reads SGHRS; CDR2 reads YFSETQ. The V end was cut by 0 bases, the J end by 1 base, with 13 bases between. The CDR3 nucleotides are TGCGCCAGCAGCTTGGAGGGCCCGACAGGGAACACTGAAGCTTTCTTT. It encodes CASSLEGPTGNTEAFF.

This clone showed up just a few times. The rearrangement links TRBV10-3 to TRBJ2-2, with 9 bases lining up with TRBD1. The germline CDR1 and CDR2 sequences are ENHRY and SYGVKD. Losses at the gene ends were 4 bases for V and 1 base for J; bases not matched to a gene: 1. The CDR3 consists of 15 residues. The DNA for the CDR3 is TGTGCCATCAGTGGACAGGGGGGGAACACCGGGGAGCTGTTTTTT. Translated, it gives CAISGQGGNTGELFF.

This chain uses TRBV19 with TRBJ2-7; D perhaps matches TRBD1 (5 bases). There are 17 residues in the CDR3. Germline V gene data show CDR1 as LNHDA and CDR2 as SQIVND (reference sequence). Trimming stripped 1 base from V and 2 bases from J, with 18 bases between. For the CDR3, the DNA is TGTGCCAGTAGTATAGTTCTTGGGCAGGGCTACACCTACGAGCAGTACTTC. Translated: CASSIVLGQGYTYEQYF.

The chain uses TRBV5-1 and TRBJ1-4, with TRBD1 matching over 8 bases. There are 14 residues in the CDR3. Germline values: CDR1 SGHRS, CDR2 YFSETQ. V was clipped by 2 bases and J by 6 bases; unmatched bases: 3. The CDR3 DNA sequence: TGCGCCAGCAGCTTTGCAGGGGGCTATGAAAAACTGTTTTTT. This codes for CASSFAGGYEKLFF.

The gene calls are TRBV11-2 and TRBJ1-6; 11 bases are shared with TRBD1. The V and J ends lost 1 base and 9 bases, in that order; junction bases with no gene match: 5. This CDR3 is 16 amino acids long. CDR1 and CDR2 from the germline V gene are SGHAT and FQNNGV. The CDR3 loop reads CASSLVGTGGISPLHF. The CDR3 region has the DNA TGTGCCAGCAGCTTAGTAGGGACAGGGGGAATTTCACCCCTCCACTTT.

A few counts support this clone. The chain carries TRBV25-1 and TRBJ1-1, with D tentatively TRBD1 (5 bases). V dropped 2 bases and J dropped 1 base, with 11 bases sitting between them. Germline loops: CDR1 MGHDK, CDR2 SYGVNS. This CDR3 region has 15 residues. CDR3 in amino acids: CASSELGGSNTEAFF. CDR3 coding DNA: TGTGCCAGCAGTGAACTCGGGGGGTCGAACACTGAAGCTTTCTTT.

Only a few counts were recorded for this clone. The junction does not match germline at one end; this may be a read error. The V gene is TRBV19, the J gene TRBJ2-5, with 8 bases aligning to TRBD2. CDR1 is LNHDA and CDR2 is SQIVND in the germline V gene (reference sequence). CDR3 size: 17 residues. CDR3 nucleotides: TGTGCCAGTGGTATAGGACTAGCAGACCGGGGAGAAGAGACCCAGTACTTC. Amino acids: CASGIGLADRGEETQYF.

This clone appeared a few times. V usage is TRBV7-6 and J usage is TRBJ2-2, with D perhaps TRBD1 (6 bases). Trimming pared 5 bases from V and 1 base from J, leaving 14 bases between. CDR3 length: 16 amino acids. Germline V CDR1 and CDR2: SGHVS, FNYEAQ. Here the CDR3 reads CASSPRFRGNTGELFF. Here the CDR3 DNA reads TGTGCCAGCAGCCCTCGGTTCAGGGGGAACACCGGGGAGCTGTTTTTT.

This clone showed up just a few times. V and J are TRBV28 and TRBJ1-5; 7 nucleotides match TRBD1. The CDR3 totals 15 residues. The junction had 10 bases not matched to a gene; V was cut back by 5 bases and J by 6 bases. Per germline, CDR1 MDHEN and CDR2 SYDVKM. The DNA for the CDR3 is TGTGCCAGCAGTCCCAAGACAGGGTGGGGTCAGCCCCAGCATTTT. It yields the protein CASSPKTGWGQPQHF.

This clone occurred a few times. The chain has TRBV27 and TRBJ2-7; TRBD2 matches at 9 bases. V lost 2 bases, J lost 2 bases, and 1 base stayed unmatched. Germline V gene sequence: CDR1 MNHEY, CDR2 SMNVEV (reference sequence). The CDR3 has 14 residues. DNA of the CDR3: TGTGCCAGCAGTTTAGGCGGGAGGGCCTACGAGCAGTACTTC. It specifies CASSLGGRAYEQYF.

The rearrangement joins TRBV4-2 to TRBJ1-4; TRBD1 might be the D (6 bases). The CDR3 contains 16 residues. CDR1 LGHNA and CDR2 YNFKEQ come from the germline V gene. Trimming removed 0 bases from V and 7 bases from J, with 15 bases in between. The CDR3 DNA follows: TGTGCCAGCAGCCAAGACGCAGGGGCGCGAGGTGAAAAACTGTTTTTT. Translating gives CASSQDAGARGEKLFF.

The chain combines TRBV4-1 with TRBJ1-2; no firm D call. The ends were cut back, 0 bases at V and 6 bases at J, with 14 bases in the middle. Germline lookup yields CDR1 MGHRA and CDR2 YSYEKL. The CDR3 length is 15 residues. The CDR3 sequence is CASSQDREGWDGYTF. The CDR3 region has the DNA TGCGCCAGCAGCCAAGATCGAGAGGGCTGGGATGGCTACACCTTC.

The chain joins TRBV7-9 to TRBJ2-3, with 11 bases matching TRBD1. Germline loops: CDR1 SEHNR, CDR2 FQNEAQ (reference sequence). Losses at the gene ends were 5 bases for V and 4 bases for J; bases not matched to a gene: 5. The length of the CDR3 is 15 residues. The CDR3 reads CASSRGGQGADTQYF. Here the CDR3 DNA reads TGTGCCAGCAGCCGAGGGGGACAGGGGGCAGATACGCAGTATTTT.

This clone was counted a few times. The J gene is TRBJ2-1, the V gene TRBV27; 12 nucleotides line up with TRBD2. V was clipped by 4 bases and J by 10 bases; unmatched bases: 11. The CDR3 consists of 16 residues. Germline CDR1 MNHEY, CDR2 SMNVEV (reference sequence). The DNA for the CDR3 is TGTGCCAGCAGTTCTCCCAGACTAGCGGGAGTAGGGGAGCAGTTCTTC. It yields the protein CASSSPRLAGVGEQFF.

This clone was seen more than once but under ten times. The CDR3 loop reads CASSERGRATDTQYF. The CDR3 bases are TGTGCCAGCAGTGAAAGGGGGAGGGCCACAGATACGCAGTATTTT. The gene calls are TRBV2 and TRBJ2-3, with D tentatively TRBD2 (7 bases). From germline, CDR1 is SNHLY and CDR2 FYNNEI. Trimming removed 2 bases at V and 2 bases at J, with 11 bases between. This CDR3 region has 15 residues.

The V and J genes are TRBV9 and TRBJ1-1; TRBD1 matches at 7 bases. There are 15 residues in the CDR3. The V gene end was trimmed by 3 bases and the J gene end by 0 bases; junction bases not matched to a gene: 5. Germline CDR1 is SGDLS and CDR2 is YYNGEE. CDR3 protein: CASSAGGQMNTEAFF. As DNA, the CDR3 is TGTGCCAGCAGCGCCGGGGGACAGATGAACACTGAAGCTTTCTTT.

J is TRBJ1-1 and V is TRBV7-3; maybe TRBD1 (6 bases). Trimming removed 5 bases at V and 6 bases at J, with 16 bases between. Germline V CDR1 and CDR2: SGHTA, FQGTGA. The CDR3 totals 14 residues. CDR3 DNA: TGTGCCAGCAGCCAAGGGGGGGGAGGGCCTGAAGCTTTCTTT. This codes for CASSQGGGGPEAFF.

The CDR3 nucleotides are TGTGCCAGCAGCTTAGGGTCAGGGTTGCCGTACTTC. It codes for CASSLGSGLPYF. The J gene is TRBJ2-7, the V gene TRBV7-2, with TRBD1 as a possible D gene (5 bases). The CDR3 has 12 residues. V was trimmed by 1 base and J by 12 bases, leaving 13 bases between them. Germline-derived CDR1 and CDR2 are SGHTA and FQGNSA.

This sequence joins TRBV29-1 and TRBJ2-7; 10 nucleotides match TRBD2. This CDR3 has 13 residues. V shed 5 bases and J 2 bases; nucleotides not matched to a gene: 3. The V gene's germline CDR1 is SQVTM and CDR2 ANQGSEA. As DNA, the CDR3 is TGCAGCGTTACCAGCGGGAGGGCCTACGAGCAGTACTTC. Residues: CSVTSGRAYEQYF.

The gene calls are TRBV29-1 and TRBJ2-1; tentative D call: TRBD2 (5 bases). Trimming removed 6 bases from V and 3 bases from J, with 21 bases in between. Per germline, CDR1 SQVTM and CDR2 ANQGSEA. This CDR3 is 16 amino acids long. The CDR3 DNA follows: TGCAGCGTATATAGGACTGAGTGGCTTAGCTACAATGAGCAGTTCTTC. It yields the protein CSVYRTEWLSYNEQFF.

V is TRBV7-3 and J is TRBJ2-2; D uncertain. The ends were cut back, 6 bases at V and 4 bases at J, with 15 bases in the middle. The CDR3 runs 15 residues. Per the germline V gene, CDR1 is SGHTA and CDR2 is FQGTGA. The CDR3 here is CASRATVFGTGELFF. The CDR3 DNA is TGTGCCAGCAGGGCTACAGTTTTTGGCACCGGGGAGCTGTTTTTT. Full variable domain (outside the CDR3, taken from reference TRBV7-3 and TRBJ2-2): GAGVSQTPSNKVTEKGKYVELRCDPISGHTALYWYRQSLGQGPEFLIYFQGTGAADDSGLPNDRFFAVRPEGSVSTLKIQRTERGDSAVYLCASRATVFGTGELFFGEGSRLTVL.